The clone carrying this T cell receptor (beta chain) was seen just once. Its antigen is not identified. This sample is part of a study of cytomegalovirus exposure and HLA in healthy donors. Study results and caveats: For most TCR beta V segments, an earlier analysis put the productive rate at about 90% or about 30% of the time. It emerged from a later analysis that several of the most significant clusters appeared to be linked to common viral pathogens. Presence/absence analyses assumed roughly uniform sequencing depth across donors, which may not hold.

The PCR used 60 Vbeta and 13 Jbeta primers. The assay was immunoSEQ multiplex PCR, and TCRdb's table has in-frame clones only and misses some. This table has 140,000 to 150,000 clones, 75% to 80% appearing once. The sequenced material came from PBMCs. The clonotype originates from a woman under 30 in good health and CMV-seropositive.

CDR3 protein: CASSPGDRAFF. The CDR3 DNA reads as TGTGCCAGCAGCCCCGGCGACAGGGCTTTCTTT. The chain employs TRBV7-9 and TRBJ1-1; D is possibly TRBD1 (6 bases). This CDR3 spans 11 amino acids. Trimming shortened V by 5 bases and J by 11 bases, and 12 bases separated the two germline ends. Germline V gene data show CDR1 as SEHNR and CDR2 as FQNEAQ (reference sequence).